A selection of T cell receptor beta chains follows, all from one sample in a study of PD-1 and CTLA-4 blockade in melanoma. Sequenced by immunoSEQ multiplex PCR; TCRdb stores in-frame clones only, minus some. Altogether about 18,000 clones are present, 73% being singletons, with the ten largest covering about 15%. Here the sequenced sample was CD8+ T cells from peripheral blood, taken before anti-PD-1 treatment. All receptors come from a human donor with melanoma. CDR3s include the opening cysteine and the closing phenylalanine or tryptophan. A D gene is named only where the DNA matches it firmly. The size field is filled for only some rows; it gives once, few, many or a size class.

.	TRBV6-5	TRBJ2-7	once	TGTGCCAGCAGTTACGGCCGGGACAACTCCTACGAGCAGTACTTC	CASSYGRDNSYEQYF
.	TRBV3-1/TRBV3-2	TRBJ1-6	few	TGTGCCAGCAGCCAAGCCAGCTCCTATAATTCACCCCTCCACTTT	CASSQASSYNSPLHF
.	TRBV30	TRBJ2-7	.	TGTGCCTGGACCCCCCCCAGGCCCCTCTACGAGCAGTACTTC	CAWTPPRPLYEQYF
.	TRBV5-4	TRBJ2-7	medium-sized	TGTGCCAGCAGCTCGGACGTTAACTCCTACGAGCAGTACTTC	CASSSDVNSYEQYF
TRBD1	TRBV27	TRBJ1-6	.	TGTGCCAGCGTCGGGGGACGGGACAGATTCTCACTTGGAACGGGACCCCTCCACTTT	CASVGGRDRFSLGTGPLHF
.	TRBV7-6	TRBJ2-1	.	TGTGCCAGCAGCTCCTCTGGCTCCTACAATGAGCAGTTCTTC	CASSSSGSYNEQFF
.	TRBV15	TRBJ1-5	.	TGTGCCACCAGCTCCGCAGGGCTACTCAATCAGCCCCAGCATTTT	CATSSAGLLNQPQHF
.	TRBV11-2	TRBJ2-7	.	TGTGCCAGCAGCAAGGGACCGATGCTAGCCTACGAGCAGTACTTC	CASSKGPMLAYEQYF
.	TRBV5-6	TRBJ1-4	.	TGTGCCAGCAGCCAAGGGGGTGAAAAACTGTTTTTT	CASSQGGEKLFF
TRBD2	TRBV27	TRBJ2-3	.	TGTGCCAGCAGTTGGCTAGCGGGAGATGGTAGCACAGATACGCAGTATTTT	CASSWLAGDGSTDTQYF
.	TRBV7-9	TRBJ2-1	few	TGTGCCAGCAGCCTCAGCTACAATGAGCAGTTCTTC	CASSLSYNEQFF
TRBD1	TRBV7-2	TRBJ2-5	.	TGTGCCAGCAGCTCAATGTCCGGGACAGGGGCGACCCAGTACTTC	CASSSMSGTGATQYF
TRBD1	TRBV27	TRBJ1-6	.	TGTGCCAGCAGCCACGACAGGGGTAACAATTCACCCCTCCACTTT	CASSHDRGNNSPLHF
TRBD1	TRBV28	TRBJ2-7	few	TGTGCCAGCAGTTCCGGGACAGGGGATTTGTACGAGCAGTACTTC	CASSSGTGDLYEQYF
.	TRBV5-4	TRBJ2-7	.	TGTGCCAGCAGCTTGGACAATTCAGACGAGCAGTACTTC	CASSLDNSDEQYF
TRBD2	TRBV5-8	TRBJ2-1	.	TGTGCCAGCAGCTTGTACGCAGCGGGAGAGCCATACAATGAGCAGTTCTTC	CASSLYAAGEPYNEQFF
.	TRBV13	TRBJ1-2	.	TGTGCCAGCAGCTTAGGGACAGGAGATTATGGCTACACCTTC	CASSLGTGDYGYTF
.	TRBV10-2	TRBJ2-4	.	TGCGCCAGCAGTGAAATGGCAAACATTCAGTACTTC	CASSEMANIQYF
TRBD2	TRBV10-2	TRBJ2-1	.	TGCGCCAGCAGTTTCCTAGCGGGCGGGGGTGATGGGCAGTTCTTC	CASSFLAGGGDGQFF
TRBD1	TRBV27	TRBJ1-2	.	TGTGCCAGCAGTTCAAAGATCGGGACAGGGGGAGGCTTAAGCTATGGCTACACCTTC	CASSSKIGTGGGLSYGYTF
TRBD1	TRBV5-5	TRBJ2-7	.	TGTGCCAGCAGACTGACAGGGGGCATTCTCTACGAGCAGTACTTC	CASRLTGGILYEQYF
.	TRBV5-5	TRBJ2-1	.	TGTGCCAGCAGCTCCCCTCAGGGGTATCTACCTAATGATGAGCAGTTCTTC	CASSSPQGYLPNDEQFF
.	TRBV5-5	TRBJ1-1	few	TGTGCCAGCAGCTTGGAAGGGTGGGATGAAGCTTTCTTT	CASSLEGWDEAFF
.	TRBV7-7	TRBJ2-3	few	TGTGCTAGCAGCCAAGGGACAGATACGCAGTATTTT	CASSQGTDTQYF
.	TRBV30	TRBJ2-3	.	TGTGCCTGGACGGAGAACACAGATACGCAGTATTTT	CAWTENTDTQYF
TRBD1	TRBV5-4	TRBJ1-5	.	TGTGCCAGCAGCCAAGGGACAGGCCTCAATCAGCCCCAGCATTTT	CASSQGTGLNQPQHF
.	TRBV29-1	TRBJ2-1	.	TGCAGCGTTCCACTTAGATCGGATGAGCAGTTCTTC	CSVPLRSDEQFF
.	TRBV10-1	TRBJ1-1	.	TGCGCCAGCAGTGAAGGGTGGAACACTGAAGCTTTCTTT	CASSEGWNTEAFF
.	TRBV6-5	TRBJ2-7	.	TGTGCCAGCAGTTACTCGTCCGAAAAGATGGGCTACGAGCAGTACTTC	CASSYSSEKMGYEQYF
TRBD1	TRBV13	TRBJ2-2	.	TGTGCCAGCAGCTCCGGACAGGGCGCGAACACCGGGGAGCTGTTTTTT	CASSSGQGANTGELFF
.	TRBV21-1	TRBJ2-5	.	TGTGCCAGCTCTACCGACAGGGTAAGGCAAGAGACCCAGTACTTC	CASSTDRVRQETQYF